The clone carrying this T cell receptor beta chain has ten or more counts. What it binds is not known. The entry originates in a study of identical twins. The study, taken as a whole, reports: Twin pairs' shared out-of-frame alpha sequences were enriched in low generation probability. Surplus twin overlap in beta out-of-frame sequences was less pronounced. Zero-insertion analyses might be partly confounded by invariant T cells like MAIT and iNKT.

Unique molecular identifiers were in the cDNA, with template-switch universal primer binding. From the 5' RACE reads, TCRdb called clonotypes with MiXCR, one entry per CDR3 protein. Among 300,000 or so distinct CDR3 sequences listed, less than 9.5% were seen once. These data were also filed under a second study, of yellow fever vaccine responses in identical twins.

The TCR originated in a woman between 18 and 30 years old in good health. The sample taken for sequencing was CD8+ T cells sorted from blood.

The CDR3 DNA reads TGCGCCAGCAGCCGTTCACTAGCGACCTACGAGCAGTACTTC. Translating it yields CASSRSLATYEQYF. The rearrangement links TRBV4-1 to TRBJ2-7, with 7 bases fitting TRBD2. V dropped 4 bases and J dropped 2; count of bases not matched to a gene: 5. This CDR3 is built from 14 residues. Germline V gene lookup returns CDR1 MGHRA and CDR2 YSYEKL.